A selection of T cell receptor beta chains follows, all from one sample in a study of lymphopenia after photon versus proton radiotherapy. This table comes from immunoSEQ multiplex PCR, and its TCRdb copy is limited to in-frame clones, with some not included. The sample lists approximately 58,000 clones, about four fifths seen once, with less than 35% in the top ten. The sample consisted of peripheral blood, taken from a patient treated with photon-based radiotherapy. All receptors come from a middle-aged man with gastric cancer. The CDR3 runs from the conserved cysteine through the conserved F or W. The order of the fields is clone size, V gene, CDR3 protein. For some rows the clone size is stated as once, few or many, or as a class when expanded; others skip it.

-,TRBV27,CASSSDRERLYF
few,TRBV6-1,CASSEAGEGAGYEQYF
-,TRBV27,CASSLRLAGNEQFF
-,TRBV29-1,CSFWDTLTGASTEAFF
-,TRBV19,CASSDVYYGYTF
few,TRBV5-6,CASSLAPKDTQYF
-,TRBV19,CASSNDRVSYNEQFF
-,TRBV18,CASSPTGDRETQYF
few,TRBV7-2,CASSATLNTEAFF
-,TRBV27,CASRGDREEQYF
-,TRBV12-5,CASGASGTDTDTQYF